This T cell receptor beta chain was captured by sequencing in a study of T cells in Graves' hyperthyroidism and ophthalmopathy. Study-level background: Before treatment of any kind, peripheral blood was taken at initial diagnosis.

At least ten counts were recorded for this clonotype. The antigen remains unidentified. Study outcomes and limitations: Model-based prediction identified ophthalmopathy a median around seven months prior to its onset.

The CDR3 length is 19 residues. V was trimmed by 2 bases and J by 0 bases, leaving 21 bases between them. The germline CDR1 and CDR2 sequences are MDHEN and SYDVKM. TCR beta CDR3 region amplification was performed from RNA transcripts. First-round RT-PCR targeting the TCR CDR3 was performed with the HTBI primer set. TCRdb itself ran the multiplex PCR reads through MiXCR, one entry per CDR3 protein. Of around 240,000 distinct CDR3 sequences in the sample, roughly 15% were seen once. This sequence was found in a middle-aged woman with Graves' hyperthyroidism that later progressed to Graves' ophthalmopathy. The rearrangement joins TRBV28 to TRBJ2-3; D remains ambiguous. Sequenced input: blood. The CDR3: CASSLDGKTFETSTDTQYF. The CDR3 DNA is TGTGCCAGCAGTTTAGATGGTAAAACTTTCGAGACTAGCACAGATACGCAGTATTTT.